This paragraph reports one TCR beta chain. Antigen: not known. UMI labels and 5' RACE were used to prepare the TRB cDNA libraries. From its re-call of the 5' RACE reads, TCRdb lists each CDR3 protein once, without DNA. The table lists about 110,000 distinct CDR3 sequences. There are 16 residues in the CDR3. The germline V gene encodes CDR1 SGHVS and CDR2 FQNEAQ. The data are from a study of CXCR3-negative and CXCR3-positive naive CD8 T cells. Study-level points and caveats: More hydrophobic TRB CDR3s were found in CXCR3-positive naive cells than in CXCR3-negative naive cells. Diversity was high in both naive subsets and much lower in memory cells.

Every individual CD8+ T cell subset underwent sorting in triplicate at more than 250,000 cells apiece. Naivety in CD8+ T cells corresponded to a CD45RO-CCR7+CD27+CD95- phenotype. Sequences were obtained from naive CXCR3+ CD8+ T cells from blood. The subset here: CD45RO-CCR7+CD27+CD95- naive CD8+ T cells expressing CXCR3 (TNR3+). The origin of this receptor is a human donor in good health. Some clones in this sample may be carry-over from other donors' samples. V gene TRBV7-8 combines with J gene TRBJ2-1; TCRdb picks TRBD1, but there is no DNA to check that call. CDR3 in amino acids: CASSSFERGPYNEQFF.